This entry describes one TCR beta chain. Its antigen is undetermined. With a much larger clone just one base away, this may be a read error. No conserved phenylalanine or tryptophan is present at the end of the CDR3, so a read error is the likely explanation. The data were taken from a study of tumor and adjacent non-tumor tissue in lung cancer. Study details: Stage I to III disease affected 9 to 10 men and several women aged roughly 30 to 80. Samples averaged about 4.2 million productive TCRbeta reads each. Regarding the study as a whole: TCR diversity was significantly greater in tumor than normal lung tissue.

Three rounds of nested PCR, following a modified ARM-PCR protocol, produced the TCRbeta library. TCRdb itself ran the multiplex PCR reads through MiXCR, one entry per CDR3 protein. The table shows 200,000 to 250,000 distinct CDR3 sequences, with 71% occurring only once. This CDR3 region has 14 residues. CDR1 and CDR2 from the germline V gene are DFQATT and SNEGSKA (reference sequence). V was pared by 3 bases and J by 7 bases, with 11 bases of the junction left unmatched. The template was RNA from unsorted bulk tissue. Sequencing was performed on lung tumor tissue. The TCR sequence derives from a man between 60 and 70 years old with non-small cell lung cancer. The chain recombines TRBV20-1 with TRBJ2-7, with 8 bases matching TRBD2. The CDR3 region is CSASIPGGWLEQYS. Here the CDR3 DNA reads TGCAGTGCTAGCATTCCGGGAGGGTGGTTAGAGCAGTACTCC.